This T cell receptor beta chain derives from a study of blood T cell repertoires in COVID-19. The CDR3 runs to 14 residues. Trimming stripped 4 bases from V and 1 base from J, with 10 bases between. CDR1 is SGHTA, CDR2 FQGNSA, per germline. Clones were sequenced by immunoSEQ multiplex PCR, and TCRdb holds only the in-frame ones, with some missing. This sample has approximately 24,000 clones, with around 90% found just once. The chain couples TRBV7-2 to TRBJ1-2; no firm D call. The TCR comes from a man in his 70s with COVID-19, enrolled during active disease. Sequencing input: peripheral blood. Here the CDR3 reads CASSSSTFNYGYTF. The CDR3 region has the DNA TGTGCCAGCAGCTCTTCGACATTTAACTATGGCTACACCTTC.